The 6 T cell receptor beta chains listed next were all sequenced from one sample in a study of breast tumors, draining lymph nodes, adjacent tissues (dated by TCRdb to 2015 to 2016). Lymph node samples came from the axillary draining lymph nodes of breast cancer patients. Library prep was done by multiplex PCR. Sequencing was performed on an Illumina HiSeq 2000. The public reads were quality trimmed at Q25 with fastp and then assembled into clones with MiXCR by TCRdb, keeping productive beta chains. Identical CDR3 protein sequences are pooled into one entry, listed with their most common genes and DNA. Recorded for this sample are about 110,000 distinct CDR3 sequences; around 30% of them occurred a single time. 4.5% to 7% of the sample is held by the ten biggest clonotypes. Sequencing was carried out using axillary lymph node tissue. These receptor sequences come from a female donor with breast cancer. Some clones in this sample may be carry-over from other donors' samples.

Ten or more counts support this clonotype. The rearrangement uses TRBV6-6 and TRBJ1-5, with D uncertain. V lost 5 bases and J lost 7, with 18 bases in between. Germline V CDR1 and CDR2: MNHNY, SVGAGI (reference sequence). The CDR3 covers 15 residues. CDR3 region: CASSPPDESLQPQHF. In DNA form, the CDR3 reads TGTGCCAGCAGTCCACCAGACGAGTCCTTACAGCCCCAGCATTTT.

In the case of this clonotype: Since the CDR3 does not end with the conserved phenylalanine or tryptophan, this likely comes from a read error. The DNA is omitted, as the CDR3 cannot be located on it reliably, and the CDR3 follows TCRdb's listing. CDR3 protein: CASSFTKHEEYY. The V gene is TRBV7-3, the J gene TRBJ2-7. Germline loops: CDR1 SGHTA, CDR2 FQGTGA. Termini included, the CDR3 measures 12 amino acids.

Comments on this clonotype: Possible read error: a much larger clone is one base away. The rearrangement joins TRBV11-2 to TRBJ2-2, with 10 positions matching TRBD2. The CDR3 has 17 residues. Germline assignment: CDR1 SGHAT and CDR2 FQNNGV. V was clipped by 2 bases and J by 4 bases; unmatched bases: 7. The CDR3 coding sequence is TGTGCCAGCAGCTTATGGCTAGCGGGAGTTGGCACCGGGGAGCTGTTTTTT. This sequence encodes CASSLWLAGVGTGELFF.

This clonotype occurred many times. This chain uses TRBV3-1 with TRBJ2-3, with D hard to call. CDR1 LGHDT and CDR2 YNNKEL come from the germline V gene (reference sequence). This CDR3 is 15 amino acids long. Deletions cut 2 bases from V and 0 bases from J, with 9 bases between. The CDR3 loop is CASSQNPGSTDTQYF. Written as DNA, the CDR3 is TGTGCCAGCAGCCAAAACCCCGGGAGCACAGATACGCAGTATTTT.

The V call is TRBV6-1, the J call TRBJ1-5, with 8 bases identical to TRBD1. The CDR3 runs to 13 residues. The ends lost 7 bases at V and 6 bases at J; junction bases unmatched: 5. Germline lookup yields CDR1 MNHNS and CDR2 SASEGT. CDR3 bases: TGTGCCAGCAAAGGACAGGGTGGTCAGCCCCAGCATTTT. Its translation: CASKGQGGQPQHF.

The table lists this clonotype with many counts. The chain employs TRBV9 and TRBJ1-2; no clear D. The CDR3 has 15 amino acids. V lost 4 bases, J lost 6 bases, and 19 bases lay in between. The germline V gene has CDR1 SGDLS and CDR2 YYNGEE. The CDR3 region has the DNA TGTGCCAGCAGCCCAACCCAAAACCCTCGGGATGGCTACACCTTC. It specifies CASSPTQNPRDGYTF.